This entry is about one T cell receptor beta chain. Its matching antigen is unknown. 13 Jbeta primers and 60 Vbeta primers were used for the PCR. The method was immunoSEQ multiplex PCR; TCRdb's version includes in-frame clones alone and lacks a portion of them. The repertoire consists of approximately 150,000 clones, with roughly 77% occurring once and the leading ten covering 4% to 5%. The data belong to a study of cytomegalovirus exposure and HLA in healthy donors. Study-level findings and limits: Sequencing likely produced, as an artifact, a cluster of highly shared sequence variants. The authors later found most CMV-associated TCR beta chains appeared HLA-restricted.

Sequencing input: PBMCs. This sequence was found in a man aged 18 to 30 in good health and CMV-seropositive.

The CDR3 here is CASSFGTGVYNEQFF. In DNA, the CDR3 is TGTGCCAGCAGTTTTGGGACAGGGGTTTACAATGAGCAGTTCTTC. This chain joins TRBV7-6 and TRBJ2-1, with 10 bases that match TRBD1. V trimming: 6 bases; J trimming: 4 bases; junction bases outside the gene matches: 6. The germline gives CDR1 SGHVS, CDR2 FNYEAQ. This CDR3 has 15 amino acids.